The source of this TCR beta chain is a study of T cells expressing NK-cell markers. CDR1 is SGHDT, CDR2 YYEEEE, per germline. CDR3 length equals 12 residues. TCRdb reprocessed the 5' RACE reads and keeps a single row for each CDR3 protein, giving no DNA. The table for this sample gives approximately 550,000 distinct CDR3 sequences. The source is a man aged 18-30 years in good health. The sequenced sample consisted of blood T cells: a sorted CD56 or NKG2C T cell subset, CD4+ or CD8+ T cells, or bulk PBMC T cells (not recorded which). The chain carries TRBV5-6 and TRBJ2-1; the D call from TCRdb, TRBD2, cannot be confirmed without DNA. The CDR3 sequence is CASSQTPQQQFF.